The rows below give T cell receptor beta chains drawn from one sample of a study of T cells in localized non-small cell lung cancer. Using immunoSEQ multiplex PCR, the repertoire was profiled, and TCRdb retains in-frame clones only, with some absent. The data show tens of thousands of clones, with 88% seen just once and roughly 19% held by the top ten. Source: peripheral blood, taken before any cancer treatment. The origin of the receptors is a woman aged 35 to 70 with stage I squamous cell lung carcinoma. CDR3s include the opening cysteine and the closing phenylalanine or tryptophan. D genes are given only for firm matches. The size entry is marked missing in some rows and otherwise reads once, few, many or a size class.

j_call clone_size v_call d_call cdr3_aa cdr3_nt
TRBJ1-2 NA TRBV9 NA CASSVAAGDVYGYTF TGTGCCAGCAGCGTAGCGGCGGGGGATGTCTACGGCTACACCTTC
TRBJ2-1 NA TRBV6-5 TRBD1 CASRQTGGNEQFF TGTGCCAGCAGGCAGACAGGGGGCAATGAGCAGTTCTTC
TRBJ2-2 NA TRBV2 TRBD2 CASSPGLAMAGELFF TGTGCCAGCAGTCCGGGACTAGCGATGGCCGGGGAGCTGTTTTTT
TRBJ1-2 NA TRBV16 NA CASSQSPDYGYTF TGTGCCAGCAGCCAATCCCCAGACTATGGCTACACCTTC
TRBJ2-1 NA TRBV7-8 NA CASSSLGTETNEQFF TGTGCCAGCAGTTCTCTTGGGACGGAAACCAATGAGCAGTTCTTC
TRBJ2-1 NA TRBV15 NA CATSRGDNEQFF TGTGCCACCAGCAGGGGGGACAATGAGCAGTTCTTC
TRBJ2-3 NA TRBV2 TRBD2 CASSAPLSTSGIISDTQYF TGTGCCAGCAGTGCCCCGCTCTCGACTAGCGGGATAATATCAGATACGCAGTATTTT
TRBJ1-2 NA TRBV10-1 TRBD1 CASSAGTAYGYTF TGCGCCAGCAGCGCTGGGACAGCGTATGGCTACACCTTC
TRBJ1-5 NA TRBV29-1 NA CSVATQGSNQPQHF TGCAGCGTGGCTACACAGGGCAGCAATCAGCCCCAGCATTTT
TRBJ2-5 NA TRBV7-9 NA CASSLVGGPNQETQYF TGTGCCAGCAGCTTAGTCGGTGGACCTAATCAAGAGACCCAGTACTTC
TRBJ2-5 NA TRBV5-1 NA CASSLEGWGTQYF TGCGCCAGCAGCTTGGAGGGATGGGGGACCCAGTACTTC
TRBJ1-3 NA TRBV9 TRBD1 CASSTTGAYSGNTIYF TGTGCCAGCAGCACCACAGGGGCCTACTCTGGAAACACCATATATTTT
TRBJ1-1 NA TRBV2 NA CASSEGRSNTEAFF TGTGCCAGCAGTGAAGGGAGATCGAACACTGAAGCTTTCTTT
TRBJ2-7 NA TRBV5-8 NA CASRIGYSYEQYF TGTGCCAGCCGCATCGGGTACTCCTACGAGCAGTACTTC
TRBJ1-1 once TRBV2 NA CASSELRNTEAFF TGTGCCAGCAGTGAGCTCCGGAACACTGAAGCTTTCTTT
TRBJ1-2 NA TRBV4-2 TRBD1 CASSQEGGQGARYTF TGTGCCAGCAGCCAAGAGGGGGGACAGGGGGCCCGCTACACCTTC
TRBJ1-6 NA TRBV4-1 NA CASSQAMVSGAVSPNSPLHF TGCGCCAGCAGCCAAGCGATGGTTTCAGGGGCCGTCTCCCCTAATTCACCCCTCCACTTT
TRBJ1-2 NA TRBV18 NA CASSLNAGEIYGYTF TGTGCCAGCTCACTAAATGCCGGGGAAATTTATGGCTACACCTTC
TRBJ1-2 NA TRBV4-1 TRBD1 CASSQPTLRGGDYGYTF TGCGCCAGCAGCCAACCTACCCTCAGGGGGGGGGACTATGGCTACACCTTC
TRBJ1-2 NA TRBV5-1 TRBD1 CASSLGQEGYGYTF TGCGCCAGCAGCTTAGGACAGGAGGGTTATGGCTACACCTTC
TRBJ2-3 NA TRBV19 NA CASSPAGIGPTDTQYF TGTGCCAGTAGTCCAGCAGGGATAGGGCCCACAGATACGCAGTATTTT
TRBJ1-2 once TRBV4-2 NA CASSQDLGVYGYTF TGTGCCAGCAGCCAAGATCTAGGGGTATATGGCTACACCTTC
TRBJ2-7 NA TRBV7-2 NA CASSLVSQGYEQYF TGTGCCAGCAGCTTAGTTAGCCAGGGATACGAGCAGTACTTC
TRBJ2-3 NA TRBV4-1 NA CASSQGSLDTQYF TGCGCCAGCAGCCAAGGCAGCTTAGATACGCAGTATTTT
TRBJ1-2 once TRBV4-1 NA CASSQERGFGYTF TGCGCCAGCAGCCAAGAGCGGGGGTTTGGCTACACCTTC
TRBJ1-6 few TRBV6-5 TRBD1 CASSYRGLDSPLHF TGTGCCAGCAGTTACAGGGGGCTAGATTCACCCCTCCACTTT
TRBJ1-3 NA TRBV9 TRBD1 CASSASGTGSGNTIYF TGTGCCAGCAGCGCTTCCGGGACAGGCTCTGGAAACACCATATATTTT
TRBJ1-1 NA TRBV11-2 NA CASSFGPTNTEAFF TGTGCCAGCAGCTTTGGACCGACGAACACTGAAGCTTTCTTT
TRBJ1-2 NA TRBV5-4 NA CASSTGREITYGYTF TGTGCCAGCAGCACCGGACGGGAAATCACTTATGGCTACACCTTC
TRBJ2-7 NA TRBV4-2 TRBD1 CASSQRDSYEQYF TGTGCCAGCAGCCAACGGGACAGCTACGAGCAGTACTTC
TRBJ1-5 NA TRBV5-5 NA CASTPGPSDQPQHF TGTGCCAGCACCCCCGGACCTAGCGATCAGCCCCAGCATTTT
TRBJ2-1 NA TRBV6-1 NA CASTALPLVGKQFF TGTGCCAGCACCGCCCTCCCGCTGGTGGGAAAGCAGTTCTTC
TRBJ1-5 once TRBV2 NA CASSEPGNLEPQHF TGTGCCAGCAGTGAGCCAGGGAATTTAGAGCCCCAGCATTTT
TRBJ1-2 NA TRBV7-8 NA CASSERDRTGGYTF TGTGCCAGCAGCGAAAGAGACAGGACCGGCGGCTACACCTTC
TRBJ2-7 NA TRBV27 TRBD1 CASSSRTGVSYEQYF TGTGCCAGCAGTTCTCGGACAGGGGTCTCCTACGAGCAGTACTTC
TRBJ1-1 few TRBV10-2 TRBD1 CASRGTGAMNTEAFF TGCGCCAGCAGAGGGACAGGGGCAATGAACACTGAAGCTTTCTTT
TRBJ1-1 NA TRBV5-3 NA CARSFQNTEAFF TGTGCCAGAAGCTTCCAGAACACTGAAGCTTTCTTT
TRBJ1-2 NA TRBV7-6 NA CASSLAPRNGYTF TGTGCCAGCAGCTTAGCCCCTCGGAATGGCTACACCTTC
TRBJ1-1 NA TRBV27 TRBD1 CASSGTAWNTEAFF TGTGCCAGCAGTGGGACAGCATGGAACACTGAAGCTTTCTTT
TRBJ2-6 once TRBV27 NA CASSAGHLSGGANVLTF TGTGCCAGCAGTGCGGGACATTTAAGCGGTGGGGCCAACGTCCTGACTTTC
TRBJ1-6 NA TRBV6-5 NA CASSRDRSLSPLHF TGTGCCAGCAGCCGTGACAGGTCCCTATCACCCCTCCACTTT
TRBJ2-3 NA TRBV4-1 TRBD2 CASSQDLAGGRDTQYF TGCGCCAGCAGCCAAGACCTAGCGGGGGGTAGAGATACGCAGTATTTT
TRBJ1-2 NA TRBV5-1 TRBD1 CASSLVQGGVNYGYTF TGCGCCAGCAGCTTGGTCCAGGGGGGAGTTAACTATGGCTACACCTTC
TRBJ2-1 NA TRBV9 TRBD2 CASSVESGTYNEQFF TGTGCCAGCAGCGTAGAAAGCGGGACGTACAATGAGCAGTTCTTC
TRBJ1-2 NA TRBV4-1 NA CASSQEWGNYGYTF TGCGCCAGCAGCCAAGAGTGGGGGAACTATGGCTACACCTTC
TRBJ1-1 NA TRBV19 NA CASVRTYMNTEAFF TGTGCCAGTGTCAGGACGTATATGAACACTGAAGCTTTCTTT